This TCR beta chain was observed in a study of blood T cell repertoires in COVID-19. Germline V CDR1 and CDR2: SGHVS, FNYEAQ. The CDR3 has 16 amino acids. With 5 bases clipped from V and 0 bases from J, the junction kept 8 bases outside the gene matches. The assay was immunoSEQ multiplex PCR, and TCRdb's table has in-frame clones only and misses some. The table records about 59,000 clones, approximately 90% of them present only once. The TCR was taken from a man older than 75 with acute or convalescent COVID-19. The chain is built from TRBV7-6 and TRBJ2-7; 9 bases map to TRBD2. Input material: peripheral blood. The CDR3 here is CASSPPLAGNSYEQYF. In nucleotides, the CDR3 is TGTGCCAGCAGCCCCCCACTAGCGGGTAACTCCTACGAGCAGTACTTC. Full variable domain (rest looked up from reference TRBV7-6 and TRBJ2-7): GAGVSQSPRYKVTKRGQDVALRCDPISGHVSLYWYRQALGQGPEFLTYFNYEAQQDKSGLPNDRFSAERPEGSISTLTIQRTEQRDSAMYRCASSPPLAGNSYEQYFGPGTRLTVT.